The entry below gives a single T cell receptor (beta chain) sequence along with its context. The data derive from a study of blood T cells in healthy people across ages. Looking at the study overall: For every two T cells, template switching captured about one barcoded beta molecule.

Looked up from germline, CDR1 is SQVTM and CDR2 is ANQGSEA. The CDR3 extends over 13 amino acids. J was trimmed by 2 bases and V by 7 bases; bases with no gene match: 7. With a J-beta primer mix and a sample-barcoded 5' primer, a second PCR ran about 7 to 12 cycles. At least 2.5 million CDR3-containing paired-end reads were obtained per sample. TCRdb recomputed calls from the 5' RACE reads with MiXCR, one row per CDR3 protein. In the table there are approximately 800,000 distinct CDR3 sequences, 25% to 30% of which are singletons. These same data were also listed under a study on T cells of mothers and their children. In that study: For each mother, over 8 million TCR beta CDR3 reads were obtained, and for each child, about 3 million.

V is TRBV29-1 and J is TRBJ1-2; 7 bases fit TRBD1. The sequenced sample was blood. The TCR comes from a boy aged 5-17 years in good health. CDR3 sequence reads: CSGRWDSNYGYTF. The DNA for the CDR3 is TGCAGCGGTCGGTGGGACAGCAACTATGGCTACACCTTC.